Following are 28 T cell receptor beta chains from one sample sequenced in a study of blood T cell repertoires in COVID-19 (dated by TCRdb to 2019 to 2021). The library was prepared using the immunoSEQ multiplex PCR assay. The immuneACCESS repertoire file appears here via TCRdb, limited to in-frame rearrangements. These files lack a portion of the clones; in checked studies, under half of the deficit traces to unresolved V genes, and the cause of the others is not known. The table for this sample lists about 260,000 clones; approximately 84% of them were counted only once. About 2% of the sample comes from the top ten. Source material: peripheral blood. These receptors all come from a woman of 80 years or more with acute or convalescent COVID-19.

The chain has TRBV15 and TRBJ2-2; 11 bases align to TRBD1. The CDR3 covers 16 residues. Unmatched junction bases numbered 7, after V lost 2 bases and J lost 8 bases. From germline, CDR1 is LNHNV and CDR2 YYDKDF (reference sequence). CDR3 residues: CATSRPGTGGLGELFF. The CDR3 DNA reads as TGTGCCACCAGCAGACCCGGGACAGGGGGTTTGGGGGAGCTGTTTTTT.

The gene calls are TRBV7-2 and TRBJ2-3; 7 bases are a match to TRBD2. The ends lost 5 bases at V and 1 base at J; junction bases unmatched: 6. CDR1 and CDR2 (germline): SGHTA, FQGNSA. The CDR3 is 15 residues long. The CDR3 region is CASSPRAGGTDTQYF. The CDR3 region has the DNA TGTGCCAGCAGCCCCAGGGCGGGAGGCACAGATACGCAGTATTTT.

For the CDR3, the DNA is TGTGCCAGCAGTGAAGCCTACGTCGGGGAGCTGTTTTTT. Translating gives CASSEAYVGELFF. The J gene is TRBJ2-2, the V gene TRBV6-1; D is ambiguous. Trimming took 0 bases from V and 7 from J, leaving 6 bases between them. The CDR3 loop spans 13 amino acids. Germline CDR1 reads MNHNS; CDR2 reads SASEGT.

This sequence joins TRBV6-5 and TRBJ2-7; 7 nucleotides agree with TRBD1. Trimming at V came to 6 bases and at J to 2 bases, leaving 4 bases not matched to a gene. From germline, CDR1 is MNHEY and CDR2 SVGAGI. The CDR3 runs 13 residues. The DNA of the CDR3 is TGTGCCAGCAGCTCGGGACAGACCTACGAGCAGTACTTC. The encoded protein is CASSSGQTYEQYF.

The V call is TRBV6-5, the J call TRBJ2-5; 8 bases fit TRBD2. The CDR3 runs to 14 residues. Germline V lookup: CDR1 MNHEY, CDR2 SVGAGI. After removal of 6 bases from V and 2 bases from J, the junction contained 5 bases not matched to a gene. The CDR3 coding sequence is TGTGCCAGCAGCTCGGGAGGGGTACAAGAGACCCAGTACTTC. This translates into CASSSGGVQETQYF.

This CDR3 reads CASRLHTYEQYF. CDR3 bases: TGTGCCAGCCGACTGCATACCTACGAGCAGTACTTC. J is TRBJ2-7 and V is TRBV6-5; D gene unclear. V lost 8 bases and J lost 2, with 10 bases in between. Germline V gives CDR1 MNHEY, CDR2 SVGAGI. The CDR3 spans 12 residues.

The chain has TRBV18 and TRBJ1-4; possibly TRBD1 for D (6 bases). Germline V lookup: CDR1 KGHSH, CDR2 LQKENI. V lost 2 bases, J lost 7 bases, and 11 bases lay in between. The CDR3 is made up of 14 amino acids. This CDR3 reads CASSPEQGTEKLFF. In DNA, the CDR3 is TGTGCCAGCTCACCAGAACAGGGTACTGAAAAACTGTTTTTT.

This rearrangement joins TRBV28 to TRBJ1-3; TRBD1 aligns across 12 bases. Trimming removed 10 bases from V and 0 bases from J; junction bases left unmatched: 10. The CDR3 contains 17 residues. CDR1 MDHEN and CDR2 SYDVKM come from the germline V gene. This CDR3 is CATGTGGSLYSGNTIYF. The CDR3 DNA follows: TGTGCCACCGGGACAGGGGGCTCCTTATACTCTGGAAACACCATATATTTT.

The chain joins TRBV28 to TRBJ2-5, with TRBD1 matching 7 bases. The CDR3 runs 15 residues. Losses at the gene ends were 4 bases for V and 5 bases for J; bases not matched to a gene: 10. Per germline, CDR1 MDHEN and CDR2 SYDVKM. The CDR3 DNA reads TGTGCCAGCAGTTCCCAAACAGGGGTCGGGGAGACCCAGTACTTC. Translated, it gives CASSSQTGVGETQYF. Drawing the rest from reference TRBV28 and TRBJ2-5, the complete variable domain is DVKVTQSSRYLVKRTGEKVFLECVQDMDHENMFWYRQDPGLGLRLIYFSYDVKMKEKGDIPEGYSVSREKKERFSLILESASTNQTSMYLCASSSQTGVGETQYFGPGTRLLVL.

The chain joins TRBV9 to TRBJ1-5; 7 bases are shared with TRBD1. CDR1 is SGDLS and CDR2 is YYNGEE in the germline V gene. The CDR3 length is 14 residues. V lost 3 bases to trimming and J lost 2 bases; unmatched junction nucleotides: 2. CDR3 nucleotide sequence: TGTGCCAGCAGCGCCGGACAGGGCAATCAGCCCCAGCATTTT. Translated, it gives CASSAGQGNQPQHF.

The genes are TRBV12-3 or TRBV12-4 and TRBJ1-5, with D maybe TRBD1 (5 bases). Between the trimmed V and J ends, which lost 5 bases and 7 bases, there was a span of 12 bases. This CDR3 is built from 13 residues. DNA of the CDR3: TGTGCCAGCAGTAGAGGGGAGGAGCAGCCCCAGCATTTT. The encoded protein is CASSRGEEQPQHF.

The V and J genes are TRBV6-1 and TRBJ2-7, with D possibly being TRBD2 (6 bases). Germline V lookup: CDR1 MNHNS, CDR2 SASEGT. This CDR3 has 13 residues. V lost 5 bases and J 4 bases, leaving 12 bases between the germline ends. The CDR3 sequence: CASSLGLGYEQYF. CDR3 DNA: TGTGCCAGCAGTCTGGGACTTGGATACGAGCAGTACTTC.

The rearrangement links TRBV5-1 to TRBJ1-6; 8 bases fit TRBD1. Looked up from germline, CDR1 is SGHRS and CDR2 is YFSETQ. Germline trimming cut 1 base from V and 9 bases from J; bases unmatched to any gene: 6. The CDR3 spans 15 residues. As DNA, the CDR3 is TGCGCCAGCAGCTTGAACGACAGGGGCGTTTCACCCCTCCACTTT. It encodes CASSLNDRGVSPLHF.

This clone was seen once. The rearrangement uses TRBV7-2 and TRBJ1-1; no definite D call. The CDR3 spans 13 residues. Looked up from germline, CDR1 is SGHTA and CDR2 is FQGNSA. Trimming pared 3 bases from V and 0 bases from J, leaving 5 bases between. The CDR3 sequence: CASSFQLNTEAFF. The CDR3 nucleotides are TGTGCCAGCAGCTTTCAATTGAACACTGAAGCTTTCTTT.

This clone appeared once. The gene calls are TRBV5-6 and TRBJ2-6; D ambiguous. CDR3 size: 15 residues. Germline V CDR1 and CDR2: SGHDT, YYEEEE. Deletions cut 0 bases from V and 0 bases from J, with 4 bases between. The CDR3 reads CASSLVRSGANVLTF. CDR3 coding DNA: TGTGCCAGCAGCTTGGTTCGCTCTGGGGCCAACGTCCTGACTTTC.

This clone was counted once. V is TRBV29-1 and J is TRBJ2-1, with 14 bases that match TRBD2. CDR3 length equals 17 residues. Germline V lookup: CDR1 SQVTM, CDR2 ANQGSEA. V lost 7 bases, J lost 10 bases, and 18 bases stayed unmatched. CDR3 coding DNA: TGCAGCGGAGGACTAGCGGGAGGAGGGGGATTAAGCCGAGAGCAGTTCTTC. Residues: CSGGLAGGGGLSREQFF.

The chain carries TRBV18 and TRBJ1-4; D uncertain. The V gene's germline CDR1 is KGHSH and CDR2 LQKENI. The CDR3 length is 13 residues. V dropped 3 bases and J dropped 8 bases, with 10 bases sitting between them. The CDR3 DNA follows: TGTGCCAGCTCACCTAATACTGAGGAAAAACTGTTTTTT. Translating it yields CASSPNTEEKLFF.

J is TRBJ1-1 and V is TRBV6-1; tentative D call: TRBD1 (5 bases). The CDR3 covers 14 residues. Germline V CDR1 and CDR2: MNHNS, SASEGT. Between the trimmed V and J ends, which lost 2 bases and 3 bases, there was a span of 10 bases. The CDR3 DNA follows: TGTGCCAGCAGTGAACGGGGGGGGGACACTGAAGCTTTCTTT. This sequence encodes CASSERGGDTEAFF.

The table lists this clone with a count of one. The J gene is TRBJ1-1, the V gene TRBV5-5; 9 nucleotides align to TRBD1. CDR1 is SGHKS, CDR2 YYEKEE, per germline (reference sequence). This CDR3 spans 16 amino acids. After removal of 4 bases from V and 0 bases from J, the junction contained 7 bases not matched to a gene. The CDR3 region is CASSLGTGLMNTEAFF. CDR3 sequence (DNA): TGTGCCAGCAGCCTCGGGACAGGGCTTATGAACACTGAAGCTTTCTTT.

This clone has more than one count but fewer than ten. The chain carries TRBV28 and TRBJ1-2, with TRBD1 identical over 10 bases. The V gene's germline CDR1 is MDHEN and CDR2 SYDVKM. V gave up 6 bases and J gave up 5 bases; unmatched junction bases: 9. This CDR3 comprises 15 residues. CDR3 residues: CASSLGTGAKYGYTF. CDR3 DNA sequence: TGTGCCAGCAGCCTCGGGACAGGGGCGAAGTATGGCTACACCTTC.

This clone was recorded only once. The J gene is TRBJ1-5, the V gene TRBV18; D might be TRBD1 (5 bases). The CDR3 has 16 amino acids. Germline assignment: CDR1 KGHSH and CDR2 LQKENI. The V end was cut by 3 bases, the J end by 4 bases, with 16 bases between. The DNA of the CDR3 is TGTGCCAGCTCACCCGGGGGAGGGTTGATTAATCAGCCCCAGCATTTT. Amino acids: CASSPGGGLINQPQHF. The full variable domain, completed using reference TRBV18 and TRBJ1-5, is NAGVMQNPRHLVRRRGQEARLRCSPMKGHSHVYWYRQLPEEGLKFMVYLQKENIIDESGMPKERFSAEFPKEGPSILRIQQVVRGDSAAYFCASSPGGGLINQPQHFGDGTRLSIL.

The V and J genes are TRBV6-5 and TRBJ2-7, with D perhaps TRBD1 (6 bases). CDR3 length: 13 amino acids. CDR1 is MNHEY and CDR2 is SVGAGI in the germline V gene. Trimming left V 7 bases short and J 6 bases short, with 16 bases between. The CDR3 DNA follows: TGTGCCAGCAAAATAGGCAGGGGTGGCGAGCAGTACTTC. Residues: CASKIGRGGEQYF.

This clone was seen once. The CDR3 reads CASSPAGGDEQFF. DNA for the CDR3: TGCGCCAGCAGCCCAGCGGGGGGGGATGAGCAGTTCTTC. This rearrangement joins TRBV4-3 to TRBJ2-1, with 10 bases aligning to TRBD2. J was trimmed by 8 bases and V by 4 bases; bases with no gene match: 2. The germline V gene encodes CDR1 LGHNA and CDR2 YSLEER. The CDR3 runs 13 residues.

This chain uses TRBV11-2 with TRBJ1-1; 7 bases align to TRBD1. The V and J ends lost 0 bases and 6 bases, in that order; junction bases with no gene match: 7. Germline V gene data show CDR1 as SGHAT and CDR2 as FQNNGV. There are 15 residues in the CDR3. CDR3 nucleotides: TGTGCCAGCAGCTTAGATTTGGGACAGACCTCTGAAGCTTTCTTT. Translation: CASSLDLGQTSEAFF.

This clone has a single count. In DNA, the CDR3 is TGTGCCAGCAGCGTAGGTGCTGCAAGGGGAGGTAATTCACCCCTCCACTTT. Translating it yields CASSVGAARGGNSPLHF. The J gene is TRBJ1-6, the V gene TRBV9, with D perhaps matching TRBD1 (5 bases). Trimming stripped 0 bases from V and 6 bases from J, with 16 bases between. The CDR3 spans 17 residues. Germline V lookup: CDR1 SGDLS, CDR2 YYNGEE.

This chain connects TRBV10-3 to TRBJ1-1; TRBD1 might be the D (5 bases). CDR1 ENHRY and CDR2 SYGVKD come from the germline V gene. The CDR3 sequence is 13 residues long. V was cut by 8 bases and J by 1 base, with 11 bases left in between. CDR3 DNA sequence: TGTGCCATCGGTCGGGGGGGGAACACTGAAGCTTTCTTT. Its protein product is CAIGRGGNTEAFF.

Written as DNA, the CDR3 is TGTGCCAGCAGCCAAGATACAGGAGTTATCAATCAGCCCCAGCATTTT. Amino acids: CASSQDTGVINQPQHF. V usage is TRBV4-2 and J usage is TRBJ1-5; tentatively, D is TRBD1 (5 bases). Germline V CDR1 and CDR2: LGHNA, YNFKEQ. The CDR3 loop spans 16 amino acids. Trimming pared 0 bases from V and 3 bases from J, leaving 12 bases between.

This clone was seen just once. The chain joins TRBV12-3 or TRBV12-4 to TRBJ1-3, with D possibly matching TRBD1 (5 bases). Trimming removed 7 bases from V and 8 bases from J, with 9 bases in between. The CDR3 covers 11 residues. The DNA for the CDR3 is TGTGCCAGCACCCTCAGGGACACCATATATTTT. It encodes CASTLRDTIYF.